The 21 T cell receptor beta chains presented below share a single source sample, sequenced in a study of cytomegalovirus exposure and HLA in healthy donors. Amplification used 60 Vbeta primers and 13 Jbeta primers. Produced via immunoSEQ multiplex PCR; TCRdb's table is partial and in-frame only. The sample lists fewer than 80,000 clones, under 80% occurring once. The material sequenced was PBMCs. The source of these receptors is a woman aged 30 to 39 in good health and CMV-seronegative.

This clone was detected only a few times. The gene calls are TRBV5-6 and TRBJ2-5; 8 nucleotides line up with TRBD2. Germline-derived CDR1 and CDR2 are SGHDT and YYEEEE. The CDR3 is 15 amino acids. Trimming removed 2 bases from V and 3 bases from J; junction bases left unmatched: 6. The CDR3 sequence: CASSFVTSGEETQYF. The CDR3 nucleotides read TGTGCCAGCAGCTTCGTCACTAGCGGAGAAGAGACCCAGTACTTC.

The gene calls are TRBV7-2 and TRBJ2-3; D perhaps matches TRBD2 (6 bases). Germline-derived CDR1 and CDR2 are SGHTA and FQGNSA. Trimming took 3 bases from V and 0 from J, leaving 16 bases between them. CDR3 length equals 17 residues. The CDR3 is CASSLRAGWASTDTQYF. The CDR3 DNA sequence: TGTGCCAGCAGCTTGAGGGCGGGATGGGCTAGCACAGATACGCAGTATTTT.

Here the CDR3 DNA reads TGTGCCAGCAGCTCCGGCGGGCCTTCACCCCTCCACTTT. It translates to CASSSGGPSPLHF. The rearrangement links TRBV7-8 to TRBJ1-6; D ambiguous. From germline, CDR1 is SGHVS and CDR2 FQNEAQ. Trimming shortened V by 4 bases and J by 9 bases, and 10 bases separated the two germline ends. This CDR3 has 13 residues.

The V call is TRBV27, the J call TRBJ1-1; possible D gene TRBD1, 5 bases. CDR3 length equals 13 residues. From germline, CDR1 is MNHEY and CDR2 SMNVEV (reference sequence). V lost 6 bases and J lost 11, with 19 bases in between. CDR3: CASRPITGNRAFF. The CDR3 coding sequence is TGTGCCAGCAGACCTATTACAGGTAACCGTGCTTTCTTT.

In the case of this clone: In the same sample, other DNA sequences code for this CDR3. The chain carries TRBV9 and TRBJ1-2; a possible D gene is TRBD1 (5 bases). CDR1 SGDLS and CDR2 YYNGEE come from the germline V gene. CDR3 length: 15 residues. The V end lost 4 bases, the J end lost 5 bases, and 18 bases lay between the germline ends. The CDR3 nucleotides read TGTGCCAGCAGCCCCGGGACTGACAGAGCTTATGGCTACACCTTC. Its protein is CASSPGTDRAYGYTF.

The rearrangement joins TRBV15 to TRBJ2-3; 10 bases align to TRBD2. The CDR3 has 19 amino acids. J was trimmed by 1 base and V by 2 bases; bases with no gene match: 12. Germline V lookup: CDR1 LNHNV, CDR2 YYDKDF (reference sequence). This chain's CDR3 is CATSRPGLAAPGGTDTQYF. DNA of the CDR3: TGTGCCACCAGCAGACCAGGACTAGCGGCTCCGGGGGGCACAGATACGCAGTATTTT.

The chain has TRBV4-3 and TRBJ2-1; D not certain. Germline CDR1 LGHNA, CDR2 YSLEER. Trimming removed 0 bases at V and 7 bases at J, with 10 bases between. The length of the CDR3 is 14 residues. CDR3 in amino acids: CASSQDWSLNEQFF. Written as DNA, the CDR3 is TGCGCCAGCAGCCAAGATTGGAGTTTGAATGAGCAGTTCTTC.

The chain carries TRBV5-5 and TRBJ2-6; 13 nucleotides line up with TRBD2. The CDR3 is 17 residues long. Germline CDR1 reads SGHKS; CDR2 reads YYEKEE (reference sequence). V trimming: 6 bases; J trimming: 3 bases; junction bases outside the gene matches: 6. DNA for the CDR3: TGTGCCAGCAACCTACTAGCGGGAGGGGGTGGGGCCAACGTCCTGACTTTC. Its protein is CASNLLAGGGGANVLTF.

The chain uses TRBV6-1 and TRBJ2-4; TRBD1 matches 7 bases. The germline V gene encodes CDR1 MNHNS and CDR2 SASEGT. The CDR3 is made up of 15 amino acids. V lost 6 bases, J lost 8 bases, and 13 bases stayed unmatched. The CDR3 sequence: CASSSAGTEAHIQYF. CDR3 coding DNA: TGTGCCAGCAGCTCCGCCGGGACAGAGGCCCACATTCAGTACTTC.

This chain connects TRBV2 to TRBJ2-7; 9 bases agree with TRBD1. Germline V lookup: CDR1 SNHLY, CDR2 FYNNEI. The V segment lost 1 base and the J segment 5 bases; nucleotides outside the gene matches: 6. This CDR3 region has 15 residues. This chain's CDR3 is CASSEDGTGTHEQYF. CDR3 nucleotide sequence: TGTGCCAGCAGTGAAGACGGGACAGGGACCCACGAGCAGTACTTC.

Details on this clone: The sample contains more than one DNA sequence encoding this CDR3. This chain connects TRBV27 to TRBJ2-2; 8 bases are shared with TRBD2. The V gene end was trimmed by 5 bases and the J gene end by 4 bases; junction bases not matched to a gene: 6. The CDR3 runs to 15 residues. Germline CDR1 and CDR2: MNHEY and SMNVEV (reference sequence). The CDR3 region is CASSPGTSGTGELFF. Written as DNA, the CDR3 is TGTGCCAGCAGTCCAGGGACTAGTGGCACCGGGGAGCTGTTTTTT.

The chain is built from TRBV6-5 and TRBJ2-3; 8 nucleotides agree with TRBD2. V shed 2 bases, J shed 5 bases, and the junction held 9 bases outside the gene matches. The CDR3 covers 16 residues. Per germline, CDR1 MNHEY and CDR2 SVGAGI. The CDR3 region has the DNA TGTGCCAGCAGTTACACAGCGGGAGTAATGGGAGATACGCAGTATTTT. It encodes CASSYTAGVMGDTQYF.

Here the CDR3 DNA reads TGTGCCAGCTTCAAGGATAGAGGGGGCGTCAGGTATGGCTACACCTTC. Translation gives CASFKDRGGVRYGYTF. V and J are TRBV28 and TRBJ1-2, with 7 positions matching TRBD1. V lost 8 bases and J lost 5; bases outside the gene matches: 17. The CDR3 is made up of 16 amino acids. The germline V gene has CDR1 MDHEN and CDR2 SYDVKM.

The rearrangement joins TRBV30 to TRBJ2-7, with 7 bases fitting TRBD1. Germline assignment: CDR1 GTSNPN and CDR2 SVGIG (reference sequence). With V trimmed by 0 bases and J by 3 bases, 2 bases remained unmatched. The CDR3 is made up of 13 amino acids. The CDR3 DNA is TGTGCCTGGAGTGTAGGGGGCCGCTACGAGCAGTACTTC. This translates into CAWSVGGRYEQYF.

The V and J genes are TRBV6-4 and TRBJ2-2; D perhaps matches TRBD2 (5 bases). V was cut by 7 bases and J by 3 bases, with 12 bases left in between. The germline V gene encodes CDR1 MRHNA and CDR2 SNTAGT. This CDR3 is built from 14 residues. The chain's CDR3 is CASKLTLDTGELFF. The CDR3 DNA reads as TGTGCCAGCAAACTCACACTAGACACCGGGGAGCTGTTTTTT.

This chain links TRBV19 with TRBJ2-2; no clear D. Trimming stripped 1 base from V and 3 bases from J, with 9 bases between. The germline CDR1 and CDR2 sequences are LNHDA and SQIVND (reference sequence). This CDR3 contains 15 residues. The CDR3 DNA is TGTGCCAGTAGTATAGTGACTTACCACACCGGGGAGCTGTTTTTT. It codes for CASSIVTYHTGELFF.

This chain joins TRBV27 and TRBJ2-2; no clear D. V was pared by 5 bases and J by 7 bases, with 14 bases between. CDR3 size: 14 residues. The germline gives CDR1 MNHEY, CDR2 SMNVEV (reference sequence). The CDR3 coding sequence is TGTGCCAGCAGTCAGGATGCGTTTTTCGGGGAGCTGTTTTTT. Its translation is CASSQDAFFGELFF.

This clone has only a few counts. This sequence joins TRBV7-3 and TRBJ2-3; 8 bases are shared with TRBD1. The J segment lost 4 bases and the V segment lost 5 bases, leaving 11 bases of the junction unmatched. Germline V lookup: CDR1 SGHTA, CDR2 FQGTGA. This CDR3 is built from 16 residues. The CDR3 here is CASSPTGQGGSDTQYF. In DNA, the CDR3 is TGTGCCAGCAGCCCTACTGGACAGGGAGGTTCAGATACGCAGTATTTT.

Only a few counts were recorded for this clone. V is TRBV21-1 and J is TRBJ2-5; the D segment call TRBD1 is taken from the table without a DNA check. TRBV21-1 is labeled a pseudogene. CDR3 size: 15 residues. Written as DNA, the CDR3 is TGTGCCAGCAGCAGATCGGGGACAGCACAAGAGACCCAGTACTTC. Encoded protein: CASSRSGTAQETQYF.

V gene TRBV2 combines with J gene TRBJ1-1; TRBD1 matches at 7 bases. The germline V gene encodes CDR1 SNHLY and CDR2 FYNNEI. CDR3 length: 14 residues. V shed 6 bases and J 0 bases; nucleotides not matched to a gene: 4. CDR3 bases: TGTGCCAGCAGGGCGGACAGGATGAACACTGAAGCTTTCTTT. It encodes CASRADRMNTEAFF.

This chain uses TRBV27 with TRBJ2-3, with 12 nucleotides matching TRBD2. V was clipped by 6 bases and J by 2 bases; unmatched bases: 12. The CDR3 spans 18 residues. CDR1 and CDR2 from the germline V gene are MNHEY and SMNVEV (reference sequence). The DNA of the CDR3 is TGTGCCAGCAGCATCGGGACTAGCGGGCCATCGCCCACAGATACGCAGTATTTT. Amino acid sequence: CASSIGTSGPSPTDTQYF.